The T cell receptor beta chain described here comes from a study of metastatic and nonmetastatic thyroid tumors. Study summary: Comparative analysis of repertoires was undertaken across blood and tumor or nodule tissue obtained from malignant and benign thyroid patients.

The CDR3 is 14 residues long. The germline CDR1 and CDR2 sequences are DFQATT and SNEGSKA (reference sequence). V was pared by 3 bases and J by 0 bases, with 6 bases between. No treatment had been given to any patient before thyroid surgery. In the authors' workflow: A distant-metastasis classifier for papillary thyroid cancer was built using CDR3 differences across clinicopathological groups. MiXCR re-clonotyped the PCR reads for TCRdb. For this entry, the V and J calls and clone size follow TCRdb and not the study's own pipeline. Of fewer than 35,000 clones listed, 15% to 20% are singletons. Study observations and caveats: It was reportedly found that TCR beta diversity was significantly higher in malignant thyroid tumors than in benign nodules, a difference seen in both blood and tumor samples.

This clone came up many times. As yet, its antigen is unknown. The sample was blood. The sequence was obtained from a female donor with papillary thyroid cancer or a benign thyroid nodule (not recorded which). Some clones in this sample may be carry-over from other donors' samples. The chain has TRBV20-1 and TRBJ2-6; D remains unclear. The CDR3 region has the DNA TGCAGTGCTAGGTATCTCTCTGGGGCCAACGTCCTGACTTTC. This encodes CSARYLSGANVLTF.